In its sample, the clone carrying this TCR beta chain was seen many times. Its antigen remains unidentified. This sample stems from a study of T cells in Graves' hyperthyroidism and ophthalmopathy. No progression to ophthalmopathy during 18 months of follow-up defined stable disease. Recently diagnosed hyperthyroidism of less than 2 months' duration affected patients aged 18 to 65. Germline V lookup: CDR1 MDHEN, CDR2 SYDVKM. The CDR3 has 16 residues. V trimming: 8 bases; J trimming: 2 bases; junction bases outside the gene matches: 14. Whole-study findings and limits: Progression to ophthalmopathy was predicted a median of roughly 6.5 months early.

From RNA transcripts, TCR beta CDR3 regions were amplified. TCR CDR3 regions were first amplified by RT-PCR with HTBI primers. TCRdb used MiXCR to reprocess the multiplex PCR reads, holding one entry per CDR3 protein. The data hold roughly 380,000 distinct CDR3 sequences, with approximately 15% observed a single time. The material sequenced was blood. The gene calls are TRBV28 and TRBJ2-7; 8 nucleotides line up with TRBD2. The sequence was collected from an older woman with Graves' hyperthyroidism. The CDR3 region has the DNA TGTGCCAGCTCGACGGGGGGGGCAGGTACTCCCTACGAGCAGTACTTC. Translated, it gives CASSTGGAGTPYEQYF.